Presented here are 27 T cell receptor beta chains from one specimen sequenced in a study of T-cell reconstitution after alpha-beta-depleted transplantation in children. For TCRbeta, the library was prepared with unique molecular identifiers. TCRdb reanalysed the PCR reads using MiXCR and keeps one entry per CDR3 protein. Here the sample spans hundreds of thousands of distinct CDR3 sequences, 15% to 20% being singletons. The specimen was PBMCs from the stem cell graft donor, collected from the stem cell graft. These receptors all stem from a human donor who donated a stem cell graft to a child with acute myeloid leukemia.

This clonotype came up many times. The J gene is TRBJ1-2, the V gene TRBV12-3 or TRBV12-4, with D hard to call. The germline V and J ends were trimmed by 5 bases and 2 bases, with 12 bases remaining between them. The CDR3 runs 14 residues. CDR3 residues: CASSVSGRNYGYTF. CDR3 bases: TGTGCCAGCAGTGTGTCCGGGAGAAACTATGGCTACACCTTC.

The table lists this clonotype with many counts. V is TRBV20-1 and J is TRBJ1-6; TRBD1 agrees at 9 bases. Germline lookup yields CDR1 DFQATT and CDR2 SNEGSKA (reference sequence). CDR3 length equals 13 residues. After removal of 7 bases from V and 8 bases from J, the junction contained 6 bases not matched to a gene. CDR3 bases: TGCAGTGTCAGCCGGGACAGGGATTCACCCCTCCACTTT. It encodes CSVSRDRDSPLHF.

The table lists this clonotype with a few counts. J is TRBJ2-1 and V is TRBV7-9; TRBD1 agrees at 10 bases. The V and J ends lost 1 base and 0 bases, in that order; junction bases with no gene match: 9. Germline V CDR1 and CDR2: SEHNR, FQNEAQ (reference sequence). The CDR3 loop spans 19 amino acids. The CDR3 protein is CASSLVSGTGVSSYNEQFF. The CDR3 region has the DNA TGTGCCAGCAGCTTAGTTAGCGGGACAGGGGTTAGCTCCTACAATGAGCAGTTCTTC. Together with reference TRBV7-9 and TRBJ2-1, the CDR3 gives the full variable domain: DTGVSQNPRHKITKRGQNVTFRCDPISEHNRLYWYRQTLGQGPEFLTYFQNEAQLEKSRLLSDRFSAERPKGSFSTLEIQRTEQGDSAMYLCASSLVSGTGVSSYNEQFFGPGTRLTVL.

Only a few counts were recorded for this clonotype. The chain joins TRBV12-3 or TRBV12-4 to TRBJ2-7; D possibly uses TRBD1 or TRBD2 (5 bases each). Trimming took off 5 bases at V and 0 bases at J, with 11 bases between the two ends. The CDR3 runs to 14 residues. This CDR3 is CASSRDQPSYEQYV. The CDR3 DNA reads TGTGCCAGCAGTCGGGACCAACCCTCCTACGAGCAGTACGTC.

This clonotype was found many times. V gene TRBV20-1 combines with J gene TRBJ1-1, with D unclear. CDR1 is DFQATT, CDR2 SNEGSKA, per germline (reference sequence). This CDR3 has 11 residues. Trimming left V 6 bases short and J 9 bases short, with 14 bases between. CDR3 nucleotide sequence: TGCAGTGCGCCCTTGGGTCCAAAAGCTTTCTTT. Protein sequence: CSAPLGPKAFF.

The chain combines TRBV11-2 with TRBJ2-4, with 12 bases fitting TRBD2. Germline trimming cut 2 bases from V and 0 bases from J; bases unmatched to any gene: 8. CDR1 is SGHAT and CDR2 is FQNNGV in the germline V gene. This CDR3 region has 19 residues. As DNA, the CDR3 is TGTGCCAGCAGCTTATACGGACTAGCGGGGCCTCTAGCCAAAAACATTCAGTACTTC. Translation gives CASSLYGLAGPLAKNIQYF.

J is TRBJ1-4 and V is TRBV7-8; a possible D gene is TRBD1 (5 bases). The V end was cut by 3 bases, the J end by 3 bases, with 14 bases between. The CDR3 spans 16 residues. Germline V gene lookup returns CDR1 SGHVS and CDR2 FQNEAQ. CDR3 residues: CASSLWAAQANEKLFF. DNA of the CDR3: TGTGCCAGCAGCTTGTGGGCAGCACAGGCTAATGAAAAACTGTTTTTT.

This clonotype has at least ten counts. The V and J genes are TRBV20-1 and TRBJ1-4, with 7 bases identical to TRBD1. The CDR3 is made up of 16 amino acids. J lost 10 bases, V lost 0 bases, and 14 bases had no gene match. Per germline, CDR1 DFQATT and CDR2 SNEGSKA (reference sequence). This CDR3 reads CSARDGGPGRDRKLFF. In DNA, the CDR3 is TGCAGTGCTAGAGATGGGGGACCGGGCCGGGACAGAAAACTGTTTTTT.

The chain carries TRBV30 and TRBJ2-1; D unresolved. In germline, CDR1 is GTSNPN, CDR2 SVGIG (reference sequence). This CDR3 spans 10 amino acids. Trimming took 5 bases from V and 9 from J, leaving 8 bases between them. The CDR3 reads CAWGWGEQFF. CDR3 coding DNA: TGTGCCTGGGGTTGGGGTGAGCAGTTCTTC. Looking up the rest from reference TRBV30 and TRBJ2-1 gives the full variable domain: SQTIHQWPATLVQPVGSPLSLECTVEGTSNPNLYWYRQAAGRGLQLLFYSVGIGQISSEVPQNLSASRPQDRQFILSSKKLLLSDSGFYLCAWGWGEQFFGPGTRLTVL.

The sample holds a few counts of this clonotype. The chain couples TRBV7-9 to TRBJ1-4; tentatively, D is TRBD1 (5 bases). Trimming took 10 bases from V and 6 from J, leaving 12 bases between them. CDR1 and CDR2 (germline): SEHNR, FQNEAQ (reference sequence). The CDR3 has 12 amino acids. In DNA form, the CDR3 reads TGTGCCACCCAGGGCAAAGATGAAAAACTGTTTTTT. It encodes CATQGKDEKLFF.

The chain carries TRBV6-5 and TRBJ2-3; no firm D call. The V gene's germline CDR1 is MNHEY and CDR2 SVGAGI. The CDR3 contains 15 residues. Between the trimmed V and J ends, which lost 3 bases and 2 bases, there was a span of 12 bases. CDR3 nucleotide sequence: TGTGCCAGCAGTTATTCGAGACGGTTCACAGATACGCAGTATTTT. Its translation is CASSYSRRFTDTQYF.

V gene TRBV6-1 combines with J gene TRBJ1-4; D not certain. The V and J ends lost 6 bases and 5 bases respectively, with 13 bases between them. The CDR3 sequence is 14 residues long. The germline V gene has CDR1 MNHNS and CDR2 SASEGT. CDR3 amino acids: CASRLPGPNEKLFF. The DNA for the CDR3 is TGTGCCAGCAGACTTCCGGGCCCGAATGAAAAACTGTTTTTT.

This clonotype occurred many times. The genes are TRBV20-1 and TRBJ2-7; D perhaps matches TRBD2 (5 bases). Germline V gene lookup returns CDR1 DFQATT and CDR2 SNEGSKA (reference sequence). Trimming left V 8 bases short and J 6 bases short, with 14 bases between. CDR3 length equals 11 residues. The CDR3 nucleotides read TGCAGTACCTCTGAGGGTGGCGAGCAGTACTTC. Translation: CSTSEGGEQYF.

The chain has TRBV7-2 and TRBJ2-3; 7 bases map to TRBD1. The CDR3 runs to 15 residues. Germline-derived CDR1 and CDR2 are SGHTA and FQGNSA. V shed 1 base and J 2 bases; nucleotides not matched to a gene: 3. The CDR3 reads CASSLVGQPTDTQYF. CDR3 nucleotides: TGTGCCAGCAGCTTAGTGGGACAGCCCACAGATACGCAGTATTTT.

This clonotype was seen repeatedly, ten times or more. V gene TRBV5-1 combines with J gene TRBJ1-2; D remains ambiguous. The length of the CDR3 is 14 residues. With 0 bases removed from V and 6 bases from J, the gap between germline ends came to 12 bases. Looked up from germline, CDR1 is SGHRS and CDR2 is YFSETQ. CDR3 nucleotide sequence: TGCGCCAGCAGCTTGGAGGCTCCGGGGAATGGCTACACCTTC. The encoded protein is CASSLEAPGNGYTF.

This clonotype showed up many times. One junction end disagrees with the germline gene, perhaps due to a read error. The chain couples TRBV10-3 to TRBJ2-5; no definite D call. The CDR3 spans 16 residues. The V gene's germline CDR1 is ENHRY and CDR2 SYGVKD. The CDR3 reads CAISESAERYQEAQYF. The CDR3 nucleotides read TGTGCCATCAGTGAGTCGGCAGAAAGATATCAAGAGGCCCAGTACTTC.

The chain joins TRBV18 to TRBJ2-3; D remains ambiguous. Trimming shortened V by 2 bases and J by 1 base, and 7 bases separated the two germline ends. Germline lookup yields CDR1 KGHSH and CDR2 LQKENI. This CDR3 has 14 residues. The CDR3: CASSPWIGTDTQYF. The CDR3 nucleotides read TGTGCCAGCTCACCATGGATCGGCACAGATACGCAGTATTTT. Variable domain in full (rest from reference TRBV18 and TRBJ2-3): NAGVMQNPRHLVRRRGQEARLRCSPMKGHSHVYWYRQLPEEGLKFMVYLQKENIIDESGMPKERFSAEFPKEGPSILRIQQVVRGDSAAYFCASSPWIGTDTQYFGPGTRLTVL.

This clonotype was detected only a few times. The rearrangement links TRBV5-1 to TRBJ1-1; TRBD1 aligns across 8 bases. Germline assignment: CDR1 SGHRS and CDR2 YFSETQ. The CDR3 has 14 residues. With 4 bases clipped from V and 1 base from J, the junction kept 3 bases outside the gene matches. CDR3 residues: CASSKGQENTEAFF. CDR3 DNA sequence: TGCGCCAGCAGCAAGGGACAGGAGAACACTGAAGCTTTCTTT.

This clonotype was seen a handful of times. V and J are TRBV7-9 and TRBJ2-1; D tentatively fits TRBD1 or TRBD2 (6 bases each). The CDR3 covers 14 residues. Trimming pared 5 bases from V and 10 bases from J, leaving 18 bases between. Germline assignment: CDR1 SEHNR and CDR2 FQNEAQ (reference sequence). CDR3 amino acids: CASSPLSRGTEQFF. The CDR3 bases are TGTGCCAGCAGCCCCCTCTCCCGGGGGACAGAGCAGTTCTTC.

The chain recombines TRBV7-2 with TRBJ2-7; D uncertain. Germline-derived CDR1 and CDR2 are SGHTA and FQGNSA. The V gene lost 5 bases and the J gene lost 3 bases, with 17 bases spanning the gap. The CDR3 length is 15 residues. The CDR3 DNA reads TGTGCCAGCAGCCATTGGGTTGGAACTGGCTACGAGCAGTACTTC. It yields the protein CASSHWVGTGYEQYF. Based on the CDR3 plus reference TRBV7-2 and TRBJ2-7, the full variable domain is GAGVSQSPSNKVTEKGKDVELRCDPISGHTALYWYRQSLGQGLEFLIYFQGNSAPDKSGLPSDRFSAERTGGSVSTLTIQRTQQEDSAVYLCASSHWVGTGYEQYFGPGTRLTVT.

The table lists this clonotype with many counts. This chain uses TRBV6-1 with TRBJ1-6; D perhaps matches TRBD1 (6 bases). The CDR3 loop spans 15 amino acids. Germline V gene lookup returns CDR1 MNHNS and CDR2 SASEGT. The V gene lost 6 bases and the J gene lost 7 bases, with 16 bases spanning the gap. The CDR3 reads CASSLQGLPNSPLHF. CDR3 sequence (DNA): TGTGCCAGCAGCCTACAGGGCCTCCCAAATTCACCCCTCCACTTT.

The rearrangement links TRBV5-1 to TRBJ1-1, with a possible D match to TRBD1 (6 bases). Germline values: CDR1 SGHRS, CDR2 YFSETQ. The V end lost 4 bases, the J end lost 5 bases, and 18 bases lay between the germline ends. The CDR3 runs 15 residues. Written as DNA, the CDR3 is TGCGCCAGCAGCAGCTCGCCAGGGGATGGGACTGAAGCTTTCTTT. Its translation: CASSSSPGDGTEAFF.

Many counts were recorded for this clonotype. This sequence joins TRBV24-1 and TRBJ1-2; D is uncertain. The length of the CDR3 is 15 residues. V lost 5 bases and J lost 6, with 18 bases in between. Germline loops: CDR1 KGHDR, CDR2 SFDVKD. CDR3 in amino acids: CATSVPGSPQNGYTF. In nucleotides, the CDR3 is TGTGCCACCAGTGTTCCTGGGTCGCCACAGAATGGCTACACCTTC.

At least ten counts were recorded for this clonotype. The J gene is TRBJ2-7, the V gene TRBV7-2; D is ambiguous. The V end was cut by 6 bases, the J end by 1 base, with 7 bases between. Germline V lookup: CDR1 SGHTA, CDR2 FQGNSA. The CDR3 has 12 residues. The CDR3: CASSLESYEQYF. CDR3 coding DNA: TGTGCCAGCAGTTTGGAGTCCTACGAGCAGTACTTC.

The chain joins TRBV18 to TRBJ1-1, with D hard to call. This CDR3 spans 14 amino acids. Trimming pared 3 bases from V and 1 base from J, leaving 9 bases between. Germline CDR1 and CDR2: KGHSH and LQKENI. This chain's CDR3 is CASSPGPGNTEAFF. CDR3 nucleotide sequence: TGTGCCAGCTCACCTGGTCCCGGGAACACTGAAGCTTTCTTT.

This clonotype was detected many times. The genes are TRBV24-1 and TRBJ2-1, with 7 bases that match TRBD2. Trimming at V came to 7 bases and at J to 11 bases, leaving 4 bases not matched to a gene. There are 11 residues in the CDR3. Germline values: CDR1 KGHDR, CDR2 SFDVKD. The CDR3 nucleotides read TGTGCCACCAGCGGGGGGAAGAAGCAGTTCTTC. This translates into CATSGGKKQFF.

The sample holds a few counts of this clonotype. CDR3 residues: CASSLVVGGANVLTF. CDR3 DNA: TGTGCCAGCAGTTTAGTTGTTGGAGGGGCCAACGTCCTGACTTTC. This rearrangement joins TRBV12-3 or TRBV12-4 to TRBJ2-6; D unresolved. The CDR3 is made up of 15 amino acids. V dropped 1 base and J dropped 4 bases, with 8 bases sitting between them.